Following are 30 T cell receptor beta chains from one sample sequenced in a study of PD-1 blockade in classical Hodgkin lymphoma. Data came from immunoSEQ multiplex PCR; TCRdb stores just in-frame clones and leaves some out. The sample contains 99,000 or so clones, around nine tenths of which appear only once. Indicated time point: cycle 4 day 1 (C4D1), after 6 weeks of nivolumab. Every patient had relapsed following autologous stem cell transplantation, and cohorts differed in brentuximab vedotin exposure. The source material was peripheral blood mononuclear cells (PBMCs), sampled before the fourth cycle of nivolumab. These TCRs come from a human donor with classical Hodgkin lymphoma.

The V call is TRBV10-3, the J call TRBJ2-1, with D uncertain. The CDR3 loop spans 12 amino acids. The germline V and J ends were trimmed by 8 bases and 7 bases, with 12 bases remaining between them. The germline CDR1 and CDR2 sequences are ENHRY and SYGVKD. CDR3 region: CAIADHSNEQFF. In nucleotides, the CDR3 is TGTGCCATCGCGGACCACTCAAATGAGCAGTTCTTC.

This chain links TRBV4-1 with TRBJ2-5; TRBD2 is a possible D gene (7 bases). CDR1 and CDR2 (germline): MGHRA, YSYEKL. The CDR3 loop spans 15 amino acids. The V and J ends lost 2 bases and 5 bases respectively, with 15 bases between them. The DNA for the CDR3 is TGCGCCAGCAGCCAACTCGGCGGGGGCGGGGAGACCCAGTACTTC. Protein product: CASSQLGGGGETQYF.

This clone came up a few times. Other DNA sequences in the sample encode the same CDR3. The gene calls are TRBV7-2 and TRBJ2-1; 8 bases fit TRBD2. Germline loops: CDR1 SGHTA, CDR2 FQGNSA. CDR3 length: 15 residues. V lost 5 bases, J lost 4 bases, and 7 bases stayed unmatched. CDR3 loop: CASSRTSGPYNEQFF. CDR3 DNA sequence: TGTGCCAGCAGCCGAACTAGCGGACCTTACAATGAGCAGTTCTTC.

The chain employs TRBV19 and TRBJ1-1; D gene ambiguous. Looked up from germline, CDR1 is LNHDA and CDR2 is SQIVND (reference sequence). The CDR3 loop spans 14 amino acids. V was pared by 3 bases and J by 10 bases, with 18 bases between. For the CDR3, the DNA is TGTGCCAGTAGTATCGCCCCGGGAAGTCTTGGAGCTTTCTTT. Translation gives CASSIAPGSLGAFF. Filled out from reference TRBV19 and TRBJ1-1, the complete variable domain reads DGGITQSPKYLFRKEGQNVTLSCEQNLNHDAMYWYRQDPGQGLRLIYYSQIVNDFQKGDIAEGYSVSREKKESFPLTVTSAQKNPTAFYLCASSIAPGSLGAFFGQGTRLTVV.

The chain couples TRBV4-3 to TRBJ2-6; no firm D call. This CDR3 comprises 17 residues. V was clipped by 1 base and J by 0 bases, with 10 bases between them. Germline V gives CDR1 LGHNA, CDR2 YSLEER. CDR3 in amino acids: CASSQARVSSGANVLTF. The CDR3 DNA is TGCGCCAGCAGCCAAGCTCGTGTGTCCTCTGGGGCCAACGTCCTGACTTTC.

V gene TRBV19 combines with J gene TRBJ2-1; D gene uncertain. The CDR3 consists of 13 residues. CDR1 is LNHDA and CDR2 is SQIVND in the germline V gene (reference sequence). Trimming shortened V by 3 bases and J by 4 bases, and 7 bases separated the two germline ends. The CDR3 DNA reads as TGTGCCAGTAGTATGGACGGATACAATGAGCAGTTCTTC. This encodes CASSMDGYNEQFF. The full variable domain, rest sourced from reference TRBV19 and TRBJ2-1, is DGGITQSPKYLFRKEGQNVTLSCEQNLNHDAMYWYRQDPGQGLRLIYYSQIVNDFQKGDIAEGYSVSREKKESFPLTVTSAQKNPTAFYLCASSMDGYNEQFFGPGTRLTVL.

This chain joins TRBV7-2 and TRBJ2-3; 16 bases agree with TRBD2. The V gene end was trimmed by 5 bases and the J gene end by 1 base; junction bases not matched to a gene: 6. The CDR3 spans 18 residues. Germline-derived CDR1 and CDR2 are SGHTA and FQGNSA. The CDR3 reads CASSPPGTSGRGTDTQYF. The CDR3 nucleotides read TGTGCCAGCAGCCCGCCCGGGACTAGCGGGAGGGGCACAGATACGCAGTATTTT.

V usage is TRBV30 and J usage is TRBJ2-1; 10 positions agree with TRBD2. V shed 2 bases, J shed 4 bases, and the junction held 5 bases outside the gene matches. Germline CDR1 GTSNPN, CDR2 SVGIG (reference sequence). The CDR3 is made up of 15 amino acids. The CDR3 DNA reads TGTGCCTGGAGTTACGGACTAGCGGATTACAATGAGCAGTTCTTC. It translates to CAWSYGLADYNEQFF.

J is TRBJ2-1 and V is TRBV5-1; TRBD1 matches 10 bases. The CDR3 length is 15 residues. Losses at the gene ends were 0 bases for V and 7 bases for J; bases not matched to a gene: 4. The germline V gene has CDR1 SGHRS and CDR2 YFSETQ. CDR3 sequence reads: CASSLDGQGENEQFF. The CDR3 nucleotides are TGCGCCAGCAGCTTGGATGGACAGGGGGAGAATGAGCAGTTCTTC.

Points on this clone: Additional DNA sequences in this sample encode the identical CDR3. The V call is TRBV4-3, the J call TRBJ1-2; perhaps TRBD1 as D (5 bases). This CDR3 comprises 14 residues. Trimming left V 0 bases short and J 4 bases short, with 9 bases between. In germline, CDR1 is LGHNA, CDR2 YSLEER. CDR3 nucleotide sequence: TGCGCCAGCAGCCAAGAACCCGGGGGCTATGGCTACACCTTC. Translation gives CASSQEPGGYGYTF.

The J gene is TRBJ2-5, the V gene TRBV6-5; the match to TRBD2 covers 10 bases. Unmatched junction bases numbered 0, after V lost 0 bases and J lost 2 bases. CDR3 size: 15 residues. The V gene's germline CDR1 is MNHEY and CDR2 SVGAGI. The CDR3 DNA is TGTGCCAGCAGTTACTCGACTAGCGGGCAAGAGACCCAGTACTTC. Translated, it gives CASSYSTSGQETQYF.

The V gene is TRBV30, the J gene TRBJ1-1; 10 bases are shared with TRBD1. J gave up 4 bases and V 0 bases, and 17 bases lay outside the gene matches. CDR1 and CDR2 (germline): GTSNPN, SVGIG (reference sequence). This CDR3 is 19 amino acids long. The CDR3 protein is CAWSVRRQGARPWGTEAFF. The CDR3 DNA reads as TGTGCCTGGAGTGTTCGAAGACAGGGGGCACGACCGTGGGGCACTGAAGCTTTCTTT.

This chain's CDR3 is CASSLGLATDTQYF. The CDR3 DNA follows: TGTGCCAGCAGCTTAGGTCTAGCCACAGATACGCAGTATTTT. The chain recombines TRBV7-9 with TRBJ2-3; D may be TRBD2 (5 bases). CDR1 is SEHNR, CDR2 FQNEAQ, per germline (reference sequence). Trimming stripped 1 base from V and 2 bases from J, with 7 bases between. The CDR3 sequence is 14 residues long.

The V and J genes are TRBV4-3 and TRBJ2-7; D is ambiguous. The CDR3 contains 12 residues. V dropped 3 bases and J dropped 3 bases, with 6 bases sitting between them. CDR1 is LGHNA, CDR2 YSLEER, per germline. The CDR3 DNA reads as TGCGCCAGCAGCCATAAGGGCTACGAGCAGTACTTC. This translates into CASSHKGYEQYF.

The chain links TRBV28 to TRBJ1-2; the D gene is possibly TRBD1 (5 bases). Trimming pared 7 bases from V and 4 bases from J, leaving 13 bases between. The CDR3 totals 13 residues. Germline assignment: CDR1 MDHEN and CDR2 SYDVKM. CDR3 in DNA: TGTGCCAGCATCCCAGGGCGGTCCTATGGCTACACCTTC. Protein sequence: CASIPGRSYGYTF.

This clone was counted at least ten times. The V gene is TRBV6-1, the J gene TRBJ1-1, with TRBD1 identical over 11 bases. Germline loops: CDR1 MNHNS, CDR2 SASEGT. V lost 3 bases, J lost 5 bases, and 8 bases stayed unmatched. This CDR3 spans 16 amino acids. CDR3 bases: TGTGCCAGCAGTGATCACCTCGGGACAGGGGGGACTGAAGCTTTCTTT. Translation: CASSDHLGTGGTEAFF.

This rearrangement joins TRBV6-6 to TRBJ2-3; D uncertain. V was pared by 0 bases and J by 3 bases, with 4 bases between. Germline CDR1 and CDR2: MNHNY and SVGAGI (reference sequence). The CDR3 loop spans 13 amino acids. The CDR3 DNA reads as TGTGCCAGCAGTTACTCTGGGACAGATACGCAGTATTTT. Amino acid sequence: CASSYSGTDTQYF.

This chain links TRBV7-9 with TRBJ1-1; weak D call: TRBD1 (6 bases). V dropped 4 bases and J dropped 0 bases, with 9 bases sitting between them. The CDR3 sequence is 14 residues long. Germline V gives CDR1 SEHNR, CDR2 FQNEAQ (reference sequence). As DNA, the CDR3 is TGTGCCAGCAGCTGGCAGGGGTTGAACACTGAAGCTTTCTTT. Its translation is CASSWQGLNTEAFF.

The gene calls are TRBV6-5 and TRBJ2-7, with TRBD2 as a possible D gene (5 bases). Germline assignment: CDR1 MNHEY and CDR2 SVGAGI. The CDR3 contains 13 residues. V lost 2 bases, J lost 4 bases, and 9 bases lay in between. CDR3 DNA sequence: TGTGCCAGCAGTTACCGGACGGGGTACGAGCAGTACTTC. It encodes CASSYRTGYEQYF.

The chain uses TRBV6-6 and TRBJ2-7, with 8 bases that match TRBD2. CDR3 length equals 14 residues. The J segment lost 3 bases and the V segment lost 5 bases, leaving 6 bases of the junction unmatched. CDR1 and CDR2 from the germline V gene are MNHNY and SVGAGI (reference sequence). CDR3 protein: CASSPQGTSYEQYF. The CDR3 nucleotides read TGTGCCAGCAGTCCCCAGGGGACTAGCTACGAGCAGTACTTC.

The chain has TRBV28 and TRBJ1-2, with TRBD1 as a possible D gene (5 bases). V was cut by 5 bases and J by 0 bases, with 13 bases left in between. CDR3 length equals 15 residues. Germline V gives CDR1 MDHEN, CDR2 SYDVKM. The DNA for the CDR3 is TGTGCCAGCAGTCCATTCGGGGGTTCTAACTATGGCTACACCTTC. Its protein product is CASSPFGGSNYGYTF.

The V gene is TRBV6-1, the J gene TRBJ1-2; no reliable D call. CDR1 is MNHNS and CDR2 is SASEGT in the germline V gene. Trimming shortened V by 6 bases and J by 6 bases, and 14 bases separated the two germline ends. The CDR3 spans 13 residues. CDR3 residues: CASSRGNRDGYTF. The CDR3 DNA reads TGTGCCAGCAGCCGAGGGAATCGGGATGGCTACACCTTC.

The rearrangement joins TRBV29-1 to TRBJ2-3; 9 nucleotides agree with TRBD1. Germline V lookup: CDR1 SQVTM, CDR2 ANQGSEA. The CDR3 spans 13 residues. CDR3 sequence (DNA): TGCAGTTCGACAGGGGGGACCACAGATACGCAGTATTTT. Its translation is CSSTGGTTDTQYF.

This chain's CDR3 is CASSQKTAVNEKLFF. The CDR3, as DNA: TGTGCCAGCAGTCAAAAGACAGCGGTTAATGAAAAACTGTTTTTT. The genes are TRBV14 and TRBJ1-4, with D possibly TRBD1 on 5 matching bases. Trimming removed 6 bases at V and 4 bases at J, with 15 bases between. CDR3 length: 15 residues. CDR1 SGHDN and CDR2 FVKESK come from the germline V gene.

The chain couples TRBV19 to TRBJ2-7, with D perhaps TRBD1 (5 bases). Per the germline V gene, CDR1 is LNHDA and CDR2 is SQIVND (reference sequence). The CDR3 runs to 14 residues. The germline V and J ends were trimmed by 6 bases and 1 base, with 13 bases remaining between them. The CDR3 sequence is CASSASGQSYEQYF. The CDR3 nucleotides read TGTGCCAGTAGCGCCTCAGGGCAATCCTACGAGCAGTACTTC.

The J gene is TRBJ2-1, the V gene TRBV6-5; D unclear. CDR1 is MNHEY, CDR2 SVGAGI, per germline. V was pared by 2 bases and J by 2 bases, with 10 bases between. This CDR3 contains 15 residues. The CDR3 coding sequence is TGTGCCAGCAGTTACCGGCCTTACACCTACAATGAGCAGTTCTTC. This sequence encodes CASSYRPYTYNEQFF.

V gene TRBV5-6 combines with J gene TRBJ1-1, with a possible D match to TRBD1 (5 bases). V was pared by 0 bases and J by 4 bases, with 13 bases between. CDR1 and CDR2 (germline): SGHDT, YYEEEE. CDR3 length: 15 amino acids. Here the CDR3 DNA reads TGTGCCAGCAGCTTGGCTTTAATAGGGACCACTGAAGCTTTCTTT. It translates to CASSLALIGTTEAFF.

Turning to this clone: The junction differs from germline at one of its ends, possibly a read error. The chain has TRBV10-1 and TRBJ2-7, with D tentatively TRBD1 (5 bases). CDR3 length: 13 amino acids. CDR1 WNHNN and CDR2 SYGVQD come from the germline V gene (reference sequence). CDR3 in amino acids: CASSAGPLGRQNF. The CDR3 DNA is TGCGCCAGCAGTGCGGGCCCCTTGGGGCGGCAGAACTTC.

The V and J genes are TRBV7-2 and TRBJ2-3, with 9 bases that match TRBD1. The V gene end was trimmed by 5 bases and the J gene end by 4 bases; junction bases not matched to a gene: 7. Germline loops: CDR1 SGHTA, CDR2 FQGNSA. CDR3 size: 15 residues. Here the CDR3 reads CASSVGTGMADTQYF. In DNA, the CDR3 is TGTGCCAGCAGCGTAGGGACAGGGATGGCAGATACGCAGTATTTT.

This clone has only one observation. CDR3 region: CASSSPGLGHEQYF. CDR3 DNA: TGTGCCAGCAGCTCCCCGGGACTAGGCCACGAGCAGTACTTC. The J gene is TRBJ2-7, the V gene TRBV5-6, with TRBD2 identical over 8 bases. V shed 3 bases and J 5 bases; nucleotides not matched to a gene: 7. CDR3 size: 14 residues. Germline assignment: CDR1 SGHDT and CDR2 YYEEEE.